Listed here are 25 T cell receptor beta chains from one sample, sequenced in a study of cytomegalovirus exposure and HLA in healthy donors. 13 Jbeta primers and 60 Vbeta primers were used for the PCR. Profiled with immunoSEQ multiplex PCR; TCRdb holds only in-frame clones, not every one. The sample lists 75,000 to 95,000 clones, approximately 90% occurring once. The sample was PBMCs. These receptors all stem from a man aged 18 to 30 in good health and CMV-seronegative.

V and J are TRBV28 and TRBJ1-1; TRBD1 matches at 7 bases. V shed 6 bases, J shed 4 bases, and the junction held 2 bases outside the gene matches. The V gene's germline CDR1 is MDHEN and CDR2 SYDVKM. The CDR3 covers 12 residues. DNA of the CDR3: TGTGCCAGCAGAGCAGGGGGCACTGAAGCTTTCTTT. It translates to CASRAGGTEAFF. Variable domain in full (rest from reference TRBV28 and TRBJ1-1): DVKVTQSSRYLVKRTGEKVFLECVQDMDHENMFWYRQDPGLGLRLIYFSYDVKMKEKGDIPEGYSVSREKKERFSLILESASTNQTSMYLCASRAGGTEAFFGQGTRLTVV.

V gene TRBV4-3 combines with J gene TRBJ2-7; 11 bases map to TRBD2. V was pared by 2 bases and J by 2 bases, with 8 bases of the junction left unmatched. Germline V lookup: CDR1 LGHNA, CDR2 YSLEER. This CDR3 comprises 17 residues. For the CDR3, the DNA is TGCGCCAGCAGCCAATGGACTAGCGGGCCTACCACCTACGAGCAGTACTTC. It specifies CASSQWTSGPTTYEQYF.

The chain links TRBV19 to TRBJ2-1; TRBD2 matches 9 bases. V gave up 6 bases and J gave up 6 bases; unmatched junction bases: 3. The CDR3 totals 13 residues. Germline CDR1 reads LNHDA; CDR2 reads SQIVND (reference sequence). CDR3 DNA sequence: TGTGCCAGTAGCAGGACTAGCGCCAATGAGCAGTTCTTC. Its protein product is CASSRTSANEQFF.

The DNA of the CDR3 is TGTGCCAGCAGTTACGTGCCAGGCCTGGGGGAGCTGTTTTTT. It yields the protein CASSYVPGLGELFF. The genes are TRBV6-5 and TRBJ2-2; D is undetermined. Germline loops: CDR1 MNHEY, CDR2 SVGAGI. Trimming removed 2 bases from V and 8 bases from J, with 12 bases in between. This CDR3 is built from 14 residues.

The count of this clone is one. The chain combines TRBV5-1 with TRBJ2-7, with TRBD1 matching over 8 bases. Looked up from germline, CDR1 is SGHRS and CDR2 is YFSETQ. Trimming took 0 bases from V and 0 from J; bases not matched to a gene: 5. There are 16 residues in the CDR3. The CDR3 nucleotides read TGCGCCAGCAGCTTGGGGACAGGGCAAACCTCCTACGAGCAGTACTTC. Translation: CASSLGTGQTSYEQYF. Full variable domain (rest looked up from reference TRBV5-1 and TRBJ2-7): KAGVTQTPRYLIKTRGQQVTLSCSPISGHRSVSWYQQTPGQGLQFLFEYFSETQRNKGNFPGRFSGRQFSNSRSEMNVSTLELGDSALYLCASSLGTGQTSYEQYFGPGTRLTVT.

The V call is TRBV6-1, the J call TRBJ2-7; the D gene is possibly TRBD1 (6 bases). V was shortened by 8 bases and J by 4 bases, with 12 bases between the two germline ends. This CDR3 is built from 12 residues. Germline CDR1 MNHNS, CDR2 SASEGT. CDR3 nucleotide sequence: TGTGCCAGCCGTACAGGGTTATACGAGCAGTACTTC. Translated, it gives CASRTGLYEQYF.

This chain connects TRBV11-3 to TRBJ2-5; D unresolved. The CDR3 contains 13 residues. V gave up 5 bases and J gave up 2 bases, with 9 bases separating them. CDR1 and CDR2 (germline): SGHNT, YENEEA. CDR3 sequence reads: CASSRGIQETQYF. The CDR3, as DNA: TGTGCCAGCAGCAGAGGAATACAAGAGACCCAGTACTTC. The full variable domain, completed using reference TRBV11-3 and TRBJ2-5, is EAGVVQSPRYKIIEKKQPVAFWCNPISGHNTLYWYLQNLGQGPELLIRYENEEAVDDSQLPKDRFSAERLKGVDSTLKIQPAELGDSAVYLCASSRGIQETQYFGPGTRLLVL.

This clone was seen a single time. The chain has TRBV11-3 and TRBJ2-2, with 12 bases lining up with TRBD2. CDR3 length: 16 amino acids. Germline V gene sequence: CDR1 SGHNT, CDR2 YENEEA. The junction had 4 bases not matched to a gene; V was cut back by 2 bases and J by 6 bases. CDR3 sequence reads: CASSLRLAGAPGELFF. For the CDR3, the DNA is TGTGCCAGCAGCTTACGACTAGCGGGAGCTCCCGGGGAGCTGTTTTTT.

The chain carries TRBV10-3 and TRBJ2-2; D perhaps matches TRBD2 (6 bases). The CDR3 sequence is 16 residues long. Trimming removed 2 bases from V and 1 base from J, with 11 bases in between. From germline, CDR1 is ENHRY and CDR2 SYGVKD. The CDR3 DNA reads TGTGCCATCAGTGAGAGGGCGGGAAAGAACACCGGGGAGCTGTTTTTT. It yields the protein CAISERAGKNTGELFF.

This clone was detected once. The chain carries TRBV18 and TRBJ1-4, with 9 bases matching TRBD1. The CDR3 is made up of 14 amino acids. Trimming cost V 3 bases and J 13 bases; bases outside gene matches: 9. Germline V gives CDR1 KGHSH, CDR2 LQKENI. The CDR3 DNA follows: TGTGCCAGCTCACCGACAGGGGGTAATGGTGGACTGTTTTTT. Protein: CASSPTGGNGGLFF.

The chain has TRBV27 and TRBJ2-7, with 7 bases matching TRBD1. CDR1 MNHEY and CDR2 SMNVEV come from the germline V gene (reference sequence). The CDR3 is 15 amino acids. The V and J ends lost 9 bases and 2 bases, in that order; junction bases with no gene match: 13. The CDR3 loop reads CAREYRGASTYEQYF. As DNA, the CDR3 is TGTGCCAGAGAATACAGGGGCGCAAGTACCTACGAGCAGTACTTC.

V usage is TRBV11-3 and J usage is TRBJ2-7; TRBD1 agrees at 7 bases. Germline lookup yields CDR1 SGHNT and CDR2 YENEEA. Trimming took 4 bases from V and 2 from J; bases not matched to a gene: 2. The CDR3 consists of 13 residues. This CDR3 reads CASSYQGAYEQYF. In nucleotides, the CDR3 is TGTGCCAGCAGCTATCAGGGGGCCTACGAGCAGTACTTC.

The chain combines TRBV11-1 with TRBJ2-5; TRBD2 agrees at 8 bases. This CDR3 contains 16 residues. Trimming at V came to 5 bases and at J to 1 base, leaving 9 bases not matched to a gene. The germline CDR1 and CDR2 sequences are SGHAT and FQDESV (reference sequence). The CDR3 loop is CASSKGGGGPQETQYF. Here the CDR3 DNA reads TGTGCCAGCAGCAAGGGTGGCGGGGGGCCCCAAGAGACCCAGTACTTC.

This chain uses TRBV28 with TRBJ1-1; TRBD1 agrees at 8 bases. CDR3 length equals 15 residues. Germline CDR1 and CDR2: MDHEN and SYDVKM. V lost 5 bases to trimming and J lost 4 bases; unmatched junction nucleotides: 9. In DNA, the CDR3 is TGTGCCAGCAGTACCACCCCGGACAGGGTCACTGAAGCTTTCTTT. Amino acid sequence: CASSTTPDRVTEAFF.

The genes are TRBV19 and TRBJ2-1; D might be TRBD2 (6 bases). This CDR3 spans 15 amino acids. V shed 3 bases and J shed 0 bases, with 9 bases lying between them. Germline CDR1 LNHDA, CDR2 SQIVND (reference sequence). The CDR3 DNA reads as TGTGCCAGTAGTATGGGCGGGATCTCCTACAATGAGCAGTTCTTC. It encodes CASSMGGISYNEQFF.

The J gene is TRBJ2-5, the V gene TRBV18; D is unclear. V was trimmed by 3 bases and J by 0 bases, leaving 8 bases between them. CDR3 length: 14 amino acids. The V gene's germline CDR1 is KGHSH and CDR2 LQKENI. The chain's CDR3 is CASSPRSDQETQYF. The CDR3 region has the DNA TGTGCCAGCTCACCTCGAAGCGACCAAGAGACCCAGTACTTC.

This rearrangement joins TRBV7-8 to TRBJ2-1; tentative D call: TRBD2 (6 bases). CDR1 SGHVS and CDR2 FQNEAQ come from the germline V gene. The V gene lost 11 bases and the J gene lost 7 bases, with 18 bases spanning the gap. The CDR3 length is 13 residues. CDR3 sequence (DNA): TGTGCCGGGGGGAGGAGGGGTCGTAATGAGCAGTTCTTC. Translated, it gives CAGGRRGRNEQFF.

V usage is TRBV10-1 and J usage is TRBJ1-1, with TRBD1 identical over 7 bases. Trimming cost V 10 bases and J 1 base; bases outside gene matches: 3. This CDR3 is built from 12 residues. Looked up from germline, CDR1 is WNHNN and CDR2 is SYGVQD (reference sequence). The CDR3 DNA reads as TGCGCCAATAGACAGGGGAACACTGAAGCTTTCTTT. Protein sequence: CANRQGNTEAFF.

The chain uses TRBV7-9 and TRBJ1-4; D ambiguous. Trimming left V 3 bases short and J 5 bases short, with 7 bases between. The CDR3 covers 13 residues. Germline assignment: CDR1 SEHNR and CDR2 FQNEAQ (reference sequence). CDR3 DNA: TGTGCCAGCAGCTTGGCAGCGAATGAAAAACTGTTTTTT. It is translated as CASSLAANEKLFF.

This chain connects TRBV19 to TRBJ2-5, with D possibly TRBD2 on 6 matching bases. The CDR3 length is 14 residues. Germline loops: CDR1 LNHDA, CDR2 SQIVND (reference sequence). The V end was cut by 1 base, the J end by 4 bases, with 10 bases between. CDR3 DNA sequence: TGTGCCAGTAGTATAGGGACTAATGGAGAGACCCAGTACTTC. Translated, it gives CASSIGTNGETQYF.

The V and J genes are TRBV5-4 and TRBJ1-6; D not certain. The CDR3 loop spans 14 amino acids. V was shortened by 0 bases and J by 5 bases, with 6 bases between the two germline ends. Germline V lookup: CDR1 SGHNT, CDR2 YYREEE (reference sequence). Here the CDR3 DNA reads TGTGCCAGCAGCTTGGTGGCAGATAATTCACCCCTCCACTTT. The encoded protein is CASSLVADNSPLHF.

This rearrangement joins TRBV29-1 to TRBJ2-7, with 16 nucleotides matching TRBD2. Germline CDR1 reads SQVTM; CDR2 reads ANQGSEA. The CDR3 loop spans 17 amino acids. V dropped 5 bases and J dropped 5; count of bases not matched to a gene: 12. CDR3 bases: TGCAGCGTTTCCGGGACTAGCGGGAGGGCCGATCCGAACGAGCAGTACTTC. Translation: CSVSGTSGRADPNEQYF.

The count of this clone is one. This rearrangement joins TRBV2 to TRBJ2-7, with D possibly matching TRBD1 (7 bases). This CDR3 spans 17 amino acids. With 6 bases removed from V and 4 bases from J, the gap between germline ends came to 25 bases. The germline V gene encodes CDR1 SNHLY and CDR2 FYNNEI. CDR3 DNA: TGTGCCAGCAGCCCCCCTGGGTCGACAGGGAGGTGGTACGAGCAGTACTTC. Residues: CASSPPGSTGRWYEQYF.

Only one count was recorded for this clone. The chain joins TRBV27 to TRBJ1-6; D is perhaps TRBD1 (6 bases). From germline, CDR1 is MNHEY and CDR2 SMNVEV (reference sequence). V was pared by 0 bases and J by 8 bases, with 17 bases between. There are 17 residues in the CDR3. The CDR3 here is CASSLSPLGARDSPLHF. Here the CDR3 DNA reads TGTGCCAGCAGTTTATCCCCTTTGGGGGCGCGCGATTCACCCCTCCACTTT.

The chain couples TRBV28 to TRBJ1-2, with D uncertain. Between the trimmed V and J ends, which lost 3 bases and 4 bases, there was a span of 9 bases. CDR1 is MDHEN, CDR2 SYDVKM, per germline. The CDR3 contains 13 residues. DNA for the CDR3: TGTGCCAGCAGTTTTGGGAGGGTCTATGGCTACACCTTC. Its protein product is CASSFGRVYGYTF.